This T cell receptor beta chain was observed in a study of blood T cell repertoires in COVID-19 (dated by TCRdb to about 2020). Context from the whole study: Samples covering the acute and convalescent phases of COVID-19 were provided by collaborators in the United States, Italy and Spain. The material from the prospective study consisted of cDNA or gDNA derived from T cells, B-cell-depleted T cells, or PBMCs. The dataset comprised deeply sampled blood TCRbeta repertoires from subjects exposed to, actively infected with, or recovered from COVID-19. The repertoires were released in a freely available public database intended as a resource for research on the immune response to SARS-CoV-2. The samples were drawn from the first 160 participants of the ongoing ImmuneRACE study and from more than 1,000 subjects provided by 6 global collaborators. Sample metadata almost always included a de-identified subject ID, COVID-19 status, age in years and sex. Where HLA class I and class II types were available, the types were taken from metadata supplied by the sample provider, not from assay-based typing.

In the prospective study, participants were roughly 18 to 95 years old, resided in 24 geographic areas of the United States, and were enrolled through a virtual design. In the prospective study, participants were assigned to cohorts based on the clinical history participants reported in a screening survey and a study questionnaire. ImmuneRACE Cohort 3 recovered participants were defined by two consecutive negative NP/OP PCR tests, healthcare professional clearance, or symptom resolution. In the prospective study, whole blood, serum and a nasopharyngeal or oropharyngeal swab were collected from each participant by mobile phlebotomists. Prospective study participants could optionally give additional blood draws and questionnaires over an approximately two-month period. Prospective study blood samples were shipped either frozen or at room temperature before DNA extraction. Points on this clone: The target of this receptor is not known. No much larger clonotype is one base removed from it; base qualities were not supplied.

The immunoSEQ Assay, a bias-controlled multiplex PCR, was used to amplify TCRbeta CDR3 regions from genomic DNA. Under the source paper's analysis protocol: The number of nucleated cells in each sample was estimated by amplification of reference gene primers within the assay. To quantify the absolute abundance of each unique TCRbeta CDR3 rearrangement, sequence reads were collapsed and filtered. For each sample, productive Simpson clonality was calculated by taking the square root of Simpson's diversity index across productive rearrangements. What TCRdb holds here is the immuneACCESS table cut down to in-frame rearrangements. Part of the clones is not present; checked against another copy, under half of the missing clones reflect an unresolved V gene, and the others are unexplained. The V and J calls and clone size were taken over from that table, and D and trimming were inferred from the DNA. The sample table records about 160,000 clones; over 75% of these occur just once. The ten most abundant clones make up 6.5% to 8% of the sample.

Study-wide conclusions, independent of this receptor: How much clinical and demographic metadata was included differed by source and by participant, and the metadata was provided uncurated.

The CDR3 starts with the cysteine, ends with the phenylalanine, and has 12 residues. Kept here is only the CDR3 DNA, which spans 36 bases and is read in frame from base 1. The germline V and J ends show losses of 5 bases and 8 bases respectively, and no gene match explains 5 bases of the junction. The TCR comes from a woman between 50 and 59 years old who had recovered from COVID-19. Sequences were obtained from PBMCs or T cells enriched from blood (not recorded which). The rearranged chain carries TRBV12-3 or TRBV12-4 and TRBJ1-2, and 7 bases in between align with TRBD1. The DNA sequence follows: TGTGCCAGCAGTAAACAGGGGCTCGGCTACACCTTC. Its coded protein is CASSKQGLGYTF.